What follows is one T cell receptor beta chain and its context. The data belong to a study of T cells in Graves' hyperthyroidism and ophthalmopathy. The hyperthyroidism patients had all been newly diagnosed, and their disease duration was under 2 months. Their ages ranged from 18 to 65 years. Template material for amplifying TCR beta CDR3 regions consisted of RNA transcripts. The HTBI primer set served for first-round RT-PCR of the TCR CDR3. TCRdb processed the multiplex PCR reads anew with MiXCR; each CDR3 protein has one entry. This sample has about 680,000 distinct CDR3 sequences, with approximately 36% found just once. This receptor was obtained from a woman between 40 and 50 years old with Graves' hyperthyroidism. The sample was blood.

The CDR3 coding sequence is TGCAGCGCTGGAAAGACAGGGTTCAGTTACTACGAGCAGTACTTC. It specifies CSAGKTGFSYYEQYF. J is TRBJ2-7 and V is TRBV29-1, with 7 bases matching TRBD1. CDR3 length: 15 amino acids. V was pared by 7 bases and J by 3 bases, with 15 bases of the junction left unmatched. CDR1 and CDR2 (germline): SQVTM, ANQGSEA.